This T cell receptor beta chain comes out of a study of blood T cell repertoires in COVID-19. Across the study: The United States, Italy and Spain were the sources of the acute and convalescent COVID-19 samples. The cDNA or gDNA used as material had been derived from T cells, B-cell-depleted T cells, or PBMCs.

Participants spanned ages about 18 to 95 years and resided in about two dozen US areas. Cohort allocation depended upon clinical history that participants reported. CDR3 length: 14 residues. Trimming took off 6 bases at V and 0 bases at J, with 9 bases between the two ends. CDR1 is MNHEY and CDR2 is SVGAGI in the germline V gene. Sequencing was performed with immunoSEQ multiplex PCR; in TCRdb, only in-frame clones are kept and a portion is missing. Among 220,000 or so clones listed, approximately 90% were seen once. The J gene is TRBJ1-3, the V gene TRBV6-5; weak D call: TRBD1 (5 bases). The sequencing input was PBMCs or T cells enriched from blood (not recorded which). This receptor was identified in a woman aged 18-29 years in a cohort exposed to, infected with or recovered from COVID-19 (not recorded which). CDR3 sequence (DNA): TGTGCCAGCAGCGAGACAGTCTCTGGAAACACCATATATTTT. Its protein product is CASSETVSGNTIYF.